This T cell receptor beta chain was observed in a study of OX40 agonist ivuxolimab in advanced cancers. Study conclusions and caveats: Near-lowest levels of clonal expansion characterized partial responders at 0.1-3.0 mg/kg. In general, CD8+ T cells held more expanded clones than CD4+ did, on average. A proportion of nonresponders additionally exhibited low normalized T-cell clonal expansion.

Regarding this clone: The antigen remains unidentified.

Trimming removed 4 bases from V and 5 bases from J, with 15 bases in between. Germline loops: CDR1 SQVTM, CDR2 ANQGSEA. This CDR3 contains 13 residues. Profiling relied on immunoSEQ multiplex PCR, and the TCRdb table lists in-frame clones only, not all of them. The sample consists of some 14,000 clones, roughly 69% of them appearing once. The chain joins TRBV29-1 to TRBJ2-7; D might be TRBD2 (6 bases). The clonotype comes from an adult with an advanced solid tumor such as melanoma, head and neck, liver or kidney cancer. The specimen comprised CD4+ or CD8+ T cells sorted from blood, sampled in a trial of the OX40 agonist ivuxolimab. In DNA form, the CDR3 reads TGCAGCGTTGGGGCGGGACGCCCGAACGAGCAGTACTTC. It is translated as CSVGAGRPNEQYF.